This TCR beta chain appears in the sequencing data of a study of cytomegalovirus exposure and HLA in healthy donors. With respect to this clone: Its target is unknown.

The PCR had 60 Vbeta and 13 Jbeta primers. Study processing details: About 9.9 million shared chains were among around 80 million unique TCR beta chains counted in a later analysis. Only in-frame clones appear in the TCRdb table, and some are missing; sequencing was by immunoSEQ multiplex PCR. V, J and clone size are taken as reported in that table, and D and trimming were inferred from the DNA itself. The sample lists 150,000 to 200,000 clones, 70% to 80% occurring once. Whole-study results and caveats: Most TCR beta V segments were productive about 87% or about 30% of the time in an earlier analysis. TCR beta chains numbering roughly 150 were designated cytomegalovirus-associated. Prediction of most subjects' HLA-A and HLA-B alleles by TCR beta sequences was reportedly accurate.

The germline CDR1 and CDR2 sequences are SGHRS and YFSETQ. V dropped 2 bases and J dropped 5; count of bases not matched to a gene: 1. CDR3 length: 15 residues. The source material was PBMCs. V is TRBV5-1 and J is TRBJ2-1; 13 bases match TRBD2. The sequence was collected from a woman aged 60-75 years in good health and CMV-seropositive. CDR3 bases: TGCGCCAGCAGCTTCGGACTAGCGGGAGACAATGAGCAGTTCTTC. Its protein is CASSFGLAGDNEQFF.